One sample yielded the 18 T cell receptor beta chains listed below, sequenced in a study of blood T cell repertoires in COVID-19. Assay: immunoSEQ multiplex PCR; the TCRdb copy retains only in-frame clones and omits some. The data contain 200,000 to 250,000 clones, about nine tenths of them seen just once; the ten biggest clones take up approximately 2.6%. Input material: peripheral blood. The receptors stem from a woman aged 55 to 70 with acute or convalescent COVID-19.

V is TRBV9 and J is TRBJ2-1, with a weak D call TRBD2 (5 bases). The CDR3 is made up of 11 amino acids. V shed 7 bases and J shed 7 bases, with 9 bases lying between them. The germline CDR1 and CDR2 sequences are SGDLS and YYNGEE. CDR3: CASALGNEQFF. The CDR3, as DNA: TGTGCCAGCGCACTAGGAAATGAGCAGTTCTTC.

This clone has more than one count but fewer than ten. The chain carries TRBV7-9 and TRBJ1-5, with 8 bases identical to TRBD1. The length of the CDR3 is 17 residues. The V and J ends lost 5 bases and 2 bases, in that order; junction bases with no gene match: 11. The germline V gene encodes CDR1 SEHNR and CDR2 FQNEAQ (reference sequence). This chain's CDR3 is CASSPGTGLLGNQPQHF. The DNA of the CDR3 is TGTGCCAGCAGCCCCGGGACAGGCCTCTTGGGCAATCAGCCCCAGCATTTT.

The V and J genes are TRBV3-1 (or the pseudogene TRBV3-2) and TRBJ2-5, with D possibly matching TRBD2 (6 bases). Germline CDR1 is LGHDT and CDR2 is YNNKEL (reference sequence). This CDR3 spans 12 amino acids. The V and J ends lost 6 bases and 4 bases respectively, with 9 bases between them. The CDR3, as DNA: TGTGCCAGCAGGGGACTCCTAGAGACCCAGTACTTC. Its translation: CASRGLLETQYF.

This rearrangement joins TRBV14 to TRBJ1-1, with D hard to call. Germline V gene data show CDR1 as SGHDN and CDR2 as FVKESK. This CDR3 is 15 amino acids long. Trimming stripped 1 base from V and 9 bases from J, with 18 bases between. The CDR3 loop is CASSQGPFRDGKAFF. CDR3 sequence (DNA): TGTGCCAGCAGCCAAGGACCGTTCCGAGACGGGAAAGCTTTCTTT.

The CDR3 sequence: CAWGKGQGLGYTF. The CDR3 bases are TGTGCCTGGGGCAAGGGACAGGGTTTGGGCTACACCTTC. The genes are TRBV30 and TRBJ1-2; the match to TRBD1 covers 9 bases. Trimming at V came to 5 bases and at J to 8 bases, leaving 9 bases not matched to a gene. CDR3 size: 13 residues. Germline assignment: CDR1 GTSNPN and CDR2 SVGIG (reference sequence).

The rearrangement joins TRBV6-5 to TRBJ1-1; TRBD1 agrees at 9 bases. V shed 5 bases, J shed 4 bases, and the junction held 2 bases outside the gene matches. Germline V gene lookup returns CDR1 MNHEY and CDR2 SVGAGI. CDR3 length: 13 residues. The CDR3 loop is CASSRDRVTEAFF. CDR3 bases: TGTGCCAGCAGTCGGGACAGGGTCACTGAAGCTTTCTTT.

Here the CDR3 reads CASSQMTGWGYEQYF. The DNA for the CDR3 is TGTGCCAGCAGCCAGATGACAGGGTGGGGCTACGAGCAGTACTTC. The genes are TRBV14 and TRBJ2-7, with 7 nucleotides matching TRBD1. This CDR3 comprises 15 residues. V gave up 3 bases and J gave up 3 bases; unmatched junction bases: 8. In germline, CDR1 is SGHDN, CDR2 FVKESK. Full variable domain (missing parts from reference TRBV14 and TRBJ2-7): EAGVTQFPSHSVIEKGQTVTLRCDPISGHDNLYWYRRVMGKEIKFLLHFVKESKQDESGMPNNRFLAERTGGTYSTLKVQPAELEDSGVYFCASSQMTGWGYEQYFGPGTRLTVT.

The CDR3 DNA sequence: TGTGCCAGCAGCCTGGGAGCCCCCACAGATACGCAGTATTTT. Protein sequence: CASSLGAPTDTQYF. This chain connects TRBV7-2 to TRBJ2-3, with D perhaps TRBD2 (5 bases). Germline V gene lookup returns CDR1 SGHTA and CDR2 FQGNSA. The CDR3 has 14 residues. V gave up 5 bases and J gave up 2 bases, with 11 bases separating them.

This clone was picked up one time. The chain recombines TRBV5-1 with TRBJ1-4; TRBD1 agrees at 7 bases. CDR1 and CDR2 from the germline V gene are SGHRS and YFSETQ. This CDR3 spans 17 amino acids. V shed 4 bases and J 4 bases; nucleotides not matched to a gene: 13. The CDR3 is CASSRLGGTVDNEKLFF. The CDR3 nucleotides read TGCGCCAGCAGCCGTCTTGGGGGGACAGTGGATAATGAAAAACTGTTTTTT.

The chain couples TRBV6-5 to TRBJ2-1; the D gene is possibly TRBD2 (6 bases). The CDR3 totals 11 residues. Germline V gene data show CDR1 as MNHEY and CDR2 as SVGAGI. The V and J ends lost 8 bases and 6 bases respectively, with 8 bases between them. This CDR3 reads CASGGLNEQFF. The DNA of the CDR3 is TGTGCCAGCGGAGGGCTCAATGAGCAGTTCTTC.

In the case of this clone: The same CDR3 is also encoded by other DNA sequences in this sample. V and J are TRBV3-1 (or the pseudogene TRBV3-2) and TRBJ2-6; 10 bases are shared with TRBD1. This CDR3 has 16 amino acids. Germline V gene sequence: CDR1 LGHDT, CDR2 YNNKEL (reference sequence). V dropped 4 bases and J dropped 4; count of bases not matched to a gene: 4. CDR3 amino acids: CASSRGTGAGANVLTF. The CDR3 DNA follows: TGTGCCAGCAGCCGAGGGACAGGGGCAGGGGCCAACGTCCTGACTTTC.

The rearrangement links TRBV7-9 to TRBJ1-6; D remains ambiguous. The CDR3 has 14 residues. Trimming removed 7 bases at V and 4 bases at J, with 11 bases between. The germline V gene has CDR1 SEHNR and CDR2 FQNEAQ (reference sequence). The CDR3, as DNA: TGTGCCAGCAATCTGGAACAGTATAATTCACCCCTCCACTTT. Residues: CASNLEQYNSPLHF.

This clone came up once. The chain has TRBV7-3 and TRBJ1-1; the D is unclear. The CDR3 runs 13 residues. The V and J ends lost 6 bases and 1 base respectively, with 9 bases between them. Per germline, CDR1 SGHTA and CDR2 FQGTGA. DNA for the CDR3: TGTGCCAGCAGTCAAGCTGGGAACACTGAAGCTTTCTTT. Protein product: CASSQAGNTEAFF.

This clone was observed a handful of times. The chain carries TRBV10-2 and TRBJ1-6, with 11 nucleotides matching TRBD1. V shed 6 bases, J shed 8 bases, and the junction held 12 bases outside the gene matches. The CDR3 length is 17 residues. Germline CDR1 reads WSHSY; CDR2 reads SAAADI. CDR3 loop: CASSPRTGGDLYSPLHF. The CDR3 region has the DNA TGCGCCAGCAGCCCTAGGACAGGGGGCGACCTCTATTCACCCCTCCACTTT.

This chain uses TRBV9 with TRBJ2-7; maybe TRBD2 (6 bases). CDR3 size: 13 residues. CDR1 and CDR2 from the germline V gene are SGDLS and YYNGEE. Trimming removed 2 bases at V and 7 bases at J, with 13 bases between. CDR3 nucleotides: TGTGCCAGCAGCGTCATTGCGGGGCGGGAGCAGTACTTC. Encoded protein: CASSVIAGREQYF.

The V gene is TRBV4-2, the J gene TRBJ2-3; 12 positions agree with TRBD2. CDR3 length: 19 residues. CDR1 LGHNA and CDR2 YNFKEQ come from the germline V gene. V gave up 1 base and J gave up 2 bases; unmatched junction bases: 10. The DNA for the CDR3 is TGTGCCAGCAGCCAAGGGGCTACCCTAGCGGGAGGGCCCACAGATACGCAGTATTTT. It codes for CASSQGATLAGGPTDTQYF.

J is TRBJ1-2 and V is TRBV18; no reliable D call. The CDR3 runs to 14 residues. Germline V CDR1 and CDR2: KGHSH, LQKENI. V shed 2 bases and J shed 6 bases, with 13 bases lying between them. DNA for the CDR3: TGTGCCAGCTCACCAACTGCGGCTGAACATGGCTACACCTTC. Protein sequence: CASSPTAAEHGYTF.

V and J are TRBV19 and TRBJ1-3, with TRBD1 matching over 8 bases. The V and J ends lost 5 bases and 2 bases, in that order; junction bases with no gene match: 2. The CDR3 covers 14 residues. The germline CDR1 and CDR2 sequences are LNHDA and SQIVND (reference sequence). CDR3 in DNA: TGTGCCAGTAGTGCGACAGGGGCTGGAAACACCATATATTTT. Translated: CASSATGAGNTIYF.